The clone carrying this TCR beta chain has only a few counts. What it recognizes is unknown. An expansion of CD8+CD57+ cells by flow cytometry had been shown in patients chosen for sequencing. Trimming cost V 4 bases and J 0 bases, with 9 bases left between them. Germline V lookup: CDR1 MGHDK, CDR2 SYGVNS. The CDR3 length is 14 residues. This specimen belongs to a study of CD8+CD57+ T cells in acquired aplastic anemia. Turning to the study itself: On average, sorted CD4+ and CD8+ cells gave approximately 3.5 ug of DNA. General study points: The study identified roughly 29 CD8+ CDR3 sequences shared by patients and controls.

Profiling of TCR beta VDJ combinations and CDR3 sequences used genomic DNA as template. TCRdb reanalysed the reads using MiXCR and keeps one entry per CDR3 protein. Of approximately 170,000 distinct CDR3 sequences in the sample, 40% to 55% were seen once. The chain recombines TRBV25-1 with TRBJ1-1, with a tentative D call TRBD1 (5 bases). Sample: sorted CD4+, CD8+, or CD8+CD57+ T cells (not recorded which) from PBMCs. This clonotype was obtained from a human donor with aplastic anemia. This CDR3 is CASSGPGMNTEAFF. Written as DNA, the CDR3 is TGTGCCAGCAGTGGCCCAGGGATGAACACTGAAGCTTTCTTT.